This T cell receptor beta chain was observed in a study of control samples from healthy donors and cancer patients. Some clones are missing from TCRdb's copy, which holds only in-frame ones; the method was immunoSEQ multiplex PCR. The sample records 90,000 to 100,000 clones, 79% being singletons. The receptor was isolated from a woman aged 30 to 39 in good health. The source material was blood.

Here the CDR3 reads CASRLGQANSPLHF. CDR3 nucleotides: TGTGCCAGCCGGTTAGGGCAGGCAAATTCACCCCTCCACTTT. The chain combines TRBV6-5 with TRBJ1-6; D is unresolved. The CDR3 totals 14 residues. Trimming removed 8 bases at V and 7 bases at J, with 15 bases between. Germline CDR1 is MNHEY and CDR2 is SVGAGI.